This T cell receptor beta chain appears in the sequencing data of a study of control samples from healthy donors and cancer patients. Deletions cut 4 bases from V and 14 bases from J, with 15 bases between. The CDR3 spans 12 residues. The V gene's germline CDR1 is SGHAT and CDR2 FQNNGV. The table came from immunoSEQ multiplex PCR; TCRdb's copy has only in-frame clones and leaves some out. The table shows 400,000 to 450,000 clones, with 90% occurring only once. The TCR comes from a man aged 40-50 years with head and neck cancer. Sequencing input: PBMCs. The chain carries TRBV11-2 and TRBJ2-1; D possibly corresponds to TRBD1 (6 bases). The CDR3 nucleotides read TGTGCCAGCAGCTCTCTGGGGGCTTGGGAGTTCTTC. Translation gives CASSSLGAWEFF.